This entry describes one T cell receptor (beta chain). One end of the junction does not line up with germline, which may come from a read error. The CDR3 runs 12 residues. Looked up from germline, CDR1 is SQVTM and CDR2 is ANQGSEA. No cell sorting was done before RNA was extracted from the tissue. The normal lung tissue was taken more than 3 cm from the tumor edge. Newly diagnosed lung cancer patients had thoracic surgery in China, August–late 2014, without prior chemotherapy. TCRbeta libraries were built with three rounds of nested PCR, modified from ARM-PCR. A single record per CDR3 protein comes from TCRdb applying MiXCR to the multiplex PCR reads. The sample has some 80,000 distinct CDR3 sequences; over 65% are singletons. This record comes from a study of tumor and adjacent non-tumor tissue in lung cancer. Study-wide background: The cohort had about 12 adenocarcinoma, a couple of squamous cell and 1 small cell patients. Each sample yielded roughly 4.2 million productive TCRbeta reads on average.

The chain recombines TRBV29-1 with TRBJ1-1, with TRBD1 as a possible D gene (5 bases). The receptor was isolated from a man aged 65 to 79 with non-small cell lung cancer. The specimen was distant non-tumor lung tissue. Here the CDR3 DNA reads TGCAGCGTTCAGGGCGCGGAAACTAAAGCTTCCTTT. It translates to CSVQGAETKASF.